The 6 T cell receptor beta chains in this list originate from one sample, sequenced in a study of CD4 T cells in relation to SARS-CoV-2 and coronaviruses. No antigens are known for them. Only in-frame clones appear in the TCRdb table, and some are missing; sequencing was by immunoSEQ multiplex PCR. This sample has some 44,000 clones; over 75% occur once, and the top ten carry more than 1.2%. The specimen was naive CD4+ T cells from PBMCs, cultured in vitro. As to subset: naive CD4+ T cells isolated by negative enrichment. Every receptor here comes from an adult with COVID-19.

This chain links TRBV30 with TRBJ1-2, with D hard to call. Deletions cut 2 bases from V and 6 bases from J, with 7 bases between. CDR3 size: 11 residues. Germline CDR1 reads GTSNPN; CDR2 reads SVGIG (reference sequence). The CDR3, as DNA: TGTGCCTGGAGTAGGGTCGATGGCTACACCTTC. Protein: CAWSRVDGYTF.

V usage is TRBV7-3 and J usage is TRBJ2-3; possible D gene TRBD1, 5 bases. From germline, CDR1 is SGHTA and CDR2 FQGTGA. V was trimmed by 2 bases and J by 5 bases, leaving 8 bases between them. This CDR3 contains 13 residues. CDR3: CASSLGARDTQYF. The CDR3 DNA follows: TGTGCCAGCAGCTTAGGGGCTAGAGATACGCAGTATTTT.

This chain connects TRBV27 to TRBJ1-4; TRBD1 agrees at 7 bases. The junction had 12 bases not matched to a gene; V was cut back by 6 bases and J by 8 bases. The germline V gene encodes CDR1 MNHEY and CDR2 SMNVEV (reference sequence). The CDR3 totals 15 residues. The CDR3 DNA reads TGTGCCAGCAGGCTCACAGGGGACCAGAGCGAAAAACTGTTTTTT. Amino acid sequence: CASRLTGDQSEKLFF.

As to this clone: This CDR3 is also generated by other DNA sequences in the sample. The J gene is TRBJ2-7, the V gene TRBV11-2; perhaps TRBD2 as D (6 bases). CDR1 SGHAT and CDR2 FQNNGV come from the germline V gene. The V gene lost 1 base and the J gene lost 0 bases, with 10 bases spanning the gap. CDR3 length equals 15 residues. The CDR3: CASSLGVGSSYEQYF. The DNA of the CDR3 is TGTGCCAGCAGCTTAGGGGTCGGGAGCTCCTACGAGCAGTACTTC.

CDR3 in amino acids: CASSIRDRTEAFF. The DNA for the CDR3 is TGTGCCAGTAGTATCAGGGACAGAACTGAAGCTTTCTTT. The chain has TRBV19 and TRBJ1-1, with TRBD1 matching 7 bases. This CDR3 has 13 residues. CDR1 LNHDA and CDR2 SQIVND come from the germline V gene (reference sequence). Trimming cost V 3 bases and J 5 bases; bases outside gene matches: 3.

This CDR3 reads CASSLRGRDYEQYF. The CDR3 DNA sequence: TGTGCCAGCAGCTTAAGGGGCAGAGACTACGAGCAGTACTTC. The genes are TRBV7-8 and TRBJ2-7; tentative D call: TRBD1 (5 bases). This CDR3 comprises 14 residues. Germline loops: CDR1 SGHVS, CDR2 FQNEAQ. V lost 2 bases and J 3 bases, leaving 11 bases between the germline ends.